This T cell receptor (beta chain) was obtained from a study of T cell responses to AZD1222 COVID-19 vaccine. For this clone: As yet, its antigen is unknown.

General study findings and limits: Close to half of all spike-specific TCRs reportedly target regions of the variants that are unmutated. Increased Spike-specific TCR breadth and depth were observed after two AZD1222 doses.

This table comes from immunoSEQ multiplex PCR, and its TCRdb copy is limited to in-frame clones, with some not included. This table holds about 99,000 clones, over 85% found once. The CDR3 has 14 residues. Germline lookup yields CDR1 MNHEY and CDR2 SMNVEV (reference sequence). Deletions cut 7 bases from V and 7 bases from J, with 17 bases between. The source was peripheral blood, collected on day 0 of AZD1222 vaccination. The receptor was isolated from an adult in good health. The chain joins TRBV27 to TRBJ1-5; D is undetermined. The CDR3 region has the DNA TGTGCCAGCACCATCCCCCCCGGGCGGCAGCCCCAGCATTTT. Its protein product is CASTIPPGRQPQHF.